Listed here are 23 T cell receptor beta chains from one sample, sequenced in a study of neurological immune-mediated disorders (dated by TCRdb to about 2019). The time point label of this sample denotes: longitudinal time-point 2. The protocol used for the library was 5' RACE. Sequencing relied on an Illumina HiSeq 2500. TCRdb's own reprocessing of the public reads used fastp at Q25 and MiXCR and kept productive beta chains. Identical CDR3 proteins give one entry, which carries the most common genes and DNA. This sample comprises 57,000 or so distinct CDR3 sequences, roughly 9.8% of them detected only once. Clones ranked in the top ten supply approximately 12% of the sample. Sequencing input: PBMCs. These receptor sequences come from a man younger than 45 in good health.

This clonotype has ten or more counts. The chain has TRBV28 and TRBJ1-4; TRBD1 is a possible D gene (5 bases). V lost 4 bases, J lost 7 bases, and 19 bases lay in between. CDR3 length: 16 amino acids. Germline CDR1 reads MDHEN; CDR2 reads SYDVKM. The CDR3 region is CASSSAVPGRTEKLFF. The CDR3 DNA reads TGTGCCAGCAGTTCCGCAGTACCGGGACGGACTGAAAAACTGTTTTTT.

This clonotype was detected ten times or more. The chain combines TRBV5-6 with TRBJ2-7; 7 bases match TRBD1. The V and J ends lost 1 base and 0 bases, in that order; junction bases with no gene match: 4. Per germline, CDR1 SGHDT and CDR2 YYEEEE. The CDR3 is made up of 15 amino acids. The CDR3 reads CASSLRDRVSYEQYF. CDR3 bases: TGTGCCAGCAGCTTGCGAGACAGGGTCTCCTACGAGCAGTACTTC.

This clonotype was observed many times. This chain uses TRBV20-1 with TRBJ1-2; weak D call: TRBD1 (5 bases). Between the trimmed V and J ends, which lost 3 bases and 4 bases, there was a span of 9 bases. CDR3 length: 12 amino acids. Germline-derived CDR1 and CDR2 are DFQATT and SNEGSKA (reference sequence). The DNA for the CDR3 is TGCAGTGCTAGGGGTGGGGCCTATGGCTACACCTTC. This codes for CSARGGAYGYTF.

This clonotype occurred many times. Relative to the germline gene, one junction end is altered; a read error may explain this. The chain is built from TRBV6-1 and TRBJ1-1; a weak D match, TRBD1 (6 bases). This CDR3 comprises 14 residues. Looked up from germline, CDR1 is MNHNS and CDR2 is SASEGT. CDR3 residues: CASREGQPNTEAFF. CDR3 nucleotide sequence: TGTGCCAGCAGGGAAGGACAGCCGAACACTGAAGCTTTCTTT.

This clonotype was picked up many times. The CDR3 bases are TGCGCCAGCAGCTTTTACGGGACAGGGATTTCCAGCTCCTACGAGCAGTACTTC. This gives the protein CASSFYGTGISSSYEQYF. This rearrangement joins TRBV5-1 to TRBJ2-7; 9 nucleotides match TRBD1. The CDR3 extends over 18 amino acids. Germline-derived CDR1 and CDR2 are SGHRS and YFSETQ. The trim removed 2 bases at V and 0 bases at J, leaving 12 bases unmatched.

In this sample, this clonotype turned up many times. V usage is TRBV5-1 and J usage is TRBJ2-3, with D perhaps TRBD2 (5 bases). The ends were cut back, 0 bases at V and 10 bases at J, with 9 bases in the middle. This CDR3 is built from 12 residues. CDR1 is SGHRS, CDR2 YFSETQ, per germline. The CDR3 DNA reads as TGCGCCAGCAGCTTGGATAGCGTAGCGCAGTATTTT. It is translated as CASSLDSVAQYF.

At least ten counts were recorded for this clonotype. This chain uses TRBV28 with TRBJ2-7, with 8 bases fitting TRBD1. The CDR3 is made up of 15 amino acids. CDR1 and CDR2 (germline): MDHEN, SYDVKM. The ends lost 5 bases at V and 4 bases at J; junction bases unmatched: 10. This chain's CDR3 is CASSPPGGIVYEQYF. Here the CDR3 DNA reads TGTGCCAGCAGTCCCCCAGGGGGCATCGTATACGAGCAGTACTTC.

In this sample, this clonotype turned up many times. The chain uses TRBV5-1 and TRBJ1-2; D remains ambiguous. V lost 7 bases and J lost 9, with 16 bases in between. This CDR3 comprises 12 residues. Germline CDR1 reads SGHRS; CDR2 reads YFSETQ. CDR3 in amino acids: CASLGQRGSYTF. CDR3 coding DNA: TGCGCCAGCCTCGGTCAGCGAGGGAGCTACACCTTC. Combining the CDR3 with reference TRBV5-1 and TRBJ1-2 gives the whole variable domain KAGVTQTPRYLIKTRGQQVTLSCSPISGHRSVSWYQQTPGQGLQFLFEYFSETQRNKGNFPGRFSGRQFSNSRSEMNVSTLELGDSALYLCASLGQRGSYTFGSGTRLTVV.

In its sample, this clonotype was seen many times. The chain joins TRBV5-1 to TRBJ2-5; the D is unclear. CDR1 and CDR2 (germline): SGHRS, YFSETQ. Deletions cut 0 bases from V and 7 bases from J, with 13 bases between. The CDR3 consists of 14 residues. CDR3 bases: TGCGCCAGCAGCTTGGAACGTGCCCGGGTGACCCAGTACTTC. It specifies CASSLERARVTQYF. The variable domain in full, completed from reference TRBV5-1 and TRBJ2-5, reads KAGVTQTPRYLIKTRGQQVTLSCSPISGHRSVSWYQQTPGQGLQFLFEYFSETQRNKGNFPGRFSGRQFSNSRSEMNVSTLELGDSALYLCASSLERARVTQYFGPGTRLLVL.

This clonotype was observed at least ten times. The chain uses TRBV6-5 and TRBJ2-1; D might be TRBD2 (6 bases). The V end lost 6 bases, the J end lost 10 bases, and 13 bases lay between the germline ends. Germline lookup yields CDR1 MNHEY and CDR2 SVGAGI. The CDR3 extends over 12 amino acids. The CDR3 sequence is CASRGGVGEQFF. The DNA of the CDR3 is TGTGCCAGCAGAGGAGGGGTTGGGGAGCAGTTCTTC.

With regard to this clonotype: A junction end diverges from the germline sequence, so it may reflect a read error. The chain links TRBV10-3 to TRBJ2-5, with D perhaps matching TRBD2 (5 bases). From germline, CDR1 is ENHRY and CDR2 SYGVKD. This CDR3 has 18 amino acids. The CDR3 coding sequence is TGTGCCTTCAGTGAGTACCCCGATGGCGGGTTCTACCAAGAGACCCAGTACTTC. It codes for CAFSEYPDGGFYQETQYF.

In this sample, this clonotype turned up many times. The V call is TRBV7-2, the J call TRBJ2-1, with D perhaps matching TRBD2 (6 bases). Germline values: CDR1 SGHTA, CDR2 FQGNSA. V shed 1 base and J shed 8 bases, with 9 bases lying between them. There are 13 residues in the CDR3. The CDR3 spells CASSLGTSHEQFF. CDR3 bases: TGTGCCAGCAGCTTAGGAACTAGCCATGAGCAGTTCTTC. Complete variable domain (other parts from reference TRBV7-2 and TRBJ2-1): GAGVSQSPSNKVTEKGKDVELRCDPISGHTALYWYRQSLGQGLEFLIYFQGNSAPDKSGLPSDRFSAERTGGSVSTLTIQRTQQEDSAVYLCASSLGTSHEQFFGPGTRLTVL.

The V gene is TRBV10-3, the J gene TRBJ1-4; D gene uncertain. Germline CDR1 reads ENHRY; CDR2 reads SYGVKD. Trimming stripped 10 bases from V and 0 bases from J, with 21 bases between. The CDR3 spans 17 residues. The chain's CDR3 is CASADLPVAATNEKLFF. The DNA for the CDR3 is TGTGCCAGTGCTGACCTGCCGGTTGCGGCAACTAATGAAAAACTGTTTTTT.

In this sample, this clonotype turned up many times. For the CDR3, the DNA is TGTGCCAGCAGCCCTGCGGTAGGACGCTACGAGCAGTACTTC. Translating gives CASSPAVGRYEQYF. The chain couples TRBV12-3 or TRBV12-4 to TRBJ2-7, with D hard to call. This CDR3 spans 14 amino acids. Trimming left V 6 bases short and J 3 bases short, with 15 bases between.

This clonotype was seen repeatedly, ten times or more. J is TRBJ1-1 and V is TRBV7-9; D is perhaps TRBD1 (6 bases). The CDR3 totals 12 residues. V was pared by 7 bases and J by 6 bases, with 12 bases between. Germline values: CDR1 SEHNR, CDR2 FQNEAQ (reference sequence). The CDR3 here is CASTQRQAEAFF. The CDR3 bases are TGTGCCAGCACCCAGAGACAGGCTGAAGCTTTCTTT. Together with reference TRBV7-9 and TRBJ1-1, the CDR3 gives the full variable domain: DTGVSQNPRHKITKRGQNVTFRCDPISEHNRLYWYRQTLGQGPEFLTYFQNEAQLEKSRLLSDRFSAERPKGSFSTLEIQRTEQGDSAMYLCASTQRQAEAFFGQGTRLTVV.

This clonotype was found once. The chain employs TRBV6-5 and TRBJ1-1; D is undetermined. The ends were cut back, 10 bases at V and 2 bases at J, with 14 bases in the middle. CDR1 and CDR2 (germline): MNHEY, SVGAGI. CDR3 length equals 13 residues. This CDR3 is CAIRPGSNTEAFF. Here the CDR3 DNA reads TGTGCCATCAGGCCGGGTTCTAACACTGAAGCTTTCTTT.

This clonotype was seen repeatedly, ten times or more. The rearrangement uses TRBV6-1 and TRBJ2-3; D is unresolved. Germline V gene sequence: CDR1 MNHNS, CDR2 SASEGT. The V end was cut by 3 bases, the J end by 0 bases, with 10 bases between. The CDR3 runs 15 residues. The CDR3, as DNA: TGTGCCAGCAGTGAGAATCGGCCTAGCACAGATACGCAGTATTTT. Amino acid sequence: CASSENRPSTDTQYF.

Details on this clonotype: This may be a read error: a much more frequent sequence differs by one nucleotide. The rearrangement links TRBV29-1 to TRBJ2-3; D is uncertain. Germline assignment: CDR1 SQVTM and CDR2 ANQGSEA. V was clipped by 4 bases and J by 4 bases, with 15 bases between them. The CDR3 spans 14 residues. In DNA form, the CDR3 reads TGCAGCGTTGGTCTGTCGTCGCGCCCAGATACGCAGTATTTT. Translated, it gives CSVGLSSRPDTQYF.

This clonotype has at least ten counts. V and J are TRBV5-1 and TRBJ2-2; TRBD2 is a possible D gene (6 bases). The germline V gene has CDR1 SGHRS and CDR2 YFSETQ. Between the trimmed V and J ends, which lost 2 bases and 2 bases, there was a span of 10 bases. The CDR3 is 15 residues long. The CDR3 here is CASSFEGGNTGELFF. CDR3 nucleotide sequence: TGCGCCAGCAGCTTTGAGGGAGGAAACACCGGGGAGCTGTTTTTT.

This clonotype has at least ten counts. The limits of the CDR3 on the DNA are not certain, so only TCRdb's listed CDR3 is given. This chain connects TRBV27 to TRBJ2-7. The germline CDR1 and CDR2 sequences are MNHEY and SMNVEV (reference sequence). The CDR3 is 16 amino acids in total, end residues counted. The CDR3 here is CASSTFRFGDSYEQYF.

The sample holds many counts of this clonotype. The gene calls are TRBV20-1 and TRBJ1-6; 7 bases agree with TRBD1. V dropped 0 bases and J dropped 2; count of bases not matched to a gene: 4. Germline V gives CDR1 DFQATT, CDR2 SNEGSKA (reference sequence). The CDR3 loop spans 16 amino acids. DNA for the CDR3: TGCAGTGCTAGAGAACGACAGGGTACCTATAATTCACCCCTCCACTTT. Its protein is CSARERQGTYNSPLHF.

This clonotype was found many times. CDR3 DNA sequence: TGTGCCAGCAGTTTGCGGCGGGAGCAAGAGACCCAGTACTTC. It specifies CASSLRREQETQYF. The chain recombines TRBV12-3 or TRBV12-4 with TRBJ2-5, with TRBD2 matching over 7 bases. J lost 2 bases, V lost 3 bases, and 3 bases had no gene match. The CDR3 contains 14 residues.

This clonotype has just a few counts. The chain recombines TRBV7-9 with TRBJ1-3; D unresolved. CDR1 is SEHNR, CDR2 FQNEAQ, per germline (reference sequence). Trimming shortened V by 5 bases and J by 4 bases, and 9 bases separated the two germline ends. The CDR3 runs 13 residues. CDR3: CASSRPLGNTIYF. As DNA, the CDR3 is TGTGCCAGCAGCCGCCCTTTAGGAAACACCATATATTTT.